Detailed here is one T cell receptor beta chain. The CDR3 totals 14 residues. With 6 bases removed from V and 7 bases from J, the gap between germline ends came to 20 bases. CDR1 and CDR2 (germline): SQVTM, ANQGSEA. The data stem from a study of T cells after yellow fever vaccination. TCRdb re-analysed the 5' RACE reads in MiXCR, keeping a single row per CDR3 protein. The sample shows about 320,000 distinct CDR3 sequences, roughly 10% of them seen only once. The TCR originated in a man between 18 and 35 years old who received the YFV17D yellow fever vaccine. Specimen: CD4+ T cells sorted from PBMCs, collected 45 days after the yellow fever booster vaccination. The chain carries TRBV29-1 and TRBJ2-3; maybe TRBD2 (6 bases). The CDR3 region has the DNA TGCAGCGTAAGGGGCTCTAGCGCTATAAATACGCAGTATTTT. Translated, it gives CSVRGSSAINTQYF.